This is a list of T cell receptor beta chains from one sample in a study of cytomegalovirus exposure and HLA in healthy donors. Assay: immunoSEQ multiplex PCR; the TCRdb copy retains only in-frame clones and omits some. This table has roughly 200,000 clones, about 81% appearing once. Sequencing input: PBMCs. These receptor sequences come from a woman under 40 in good health and CMV-seronegative. Both conserved end residues are part of each CDR3. The D gene is left open where the match is weak. Not every row has a clone size; where given, it reads once, few, many or a size class.

j_call	clone_size	v_call	d_call	cdr3_aa	cdr3_nt
TRBJ2-3	-	TRBV10-2	TRBD2	CASSQAGGRADTQYF	TGCGCCAGCAGTCAAGCGGGGGGGCGCGCAGATACGCAGTATTTT
TRBJ2-7	-	TRBV10-2	TRBD1	CASMGQAYEQYF	TGCGCCAGCATGGGACAGGCCTACGAGCAGTACTTC
TRBJ1-5	few	TRBV28	-	CASSLSVQPQHF	TGTGCCAGCAGCCTCTCAGTGCAGCCCCAGCATTTT
TRBJ2-7	-	TRBV27	TRBD2	CASSFSSGSYEQYF	TGTGCCAGCAGTTTCTCTAGCGGAAGTTACGAGCAGTACTTC
TRBJ1-1	-	TRBV28	-	CASILSGAEAFF	TGTGCCAGCATTCTGAGCGGCGCAGAAGCTTTCTTT
TRBJ1-4	-	TRBV4-1	TRBD1	CASSPLTGEGEKLFF	TGCGCCAGCAGCCCGTTGACAGGGGAGGGTGAAAAACTGTTTTTT
TRBJ2-7	-	TRBV14	TRBD1	CASSLTGTGHYEQYF	TGTGCCAGCAGCCTGACCGGGACAGGACACTACGAGCAGTACTTC
TRBJ2-7	-	TRBV4-1	TRBD1	CASSQDGTEPFTSYEQYF	TGCGCCAGCAGCCAAGACGGGACAGAGCCTTTTACCTCCTACGAGCAGTACTTC
TRBJ2-3	few	TRBV7-4	-	CASSSSDTQYF	TGTGCCAGCAGCTCCTCGGATACGCAGTATTTT
TRBJ2-4	-	TRBV5-6	-	CASSLWANPKNIQYF	TGTGCCAGCAGCTTATGGGCGAATCCCAAAAACATTCAGTACTTC
TRBJ2-7	-	TRBV9	TRBD2	CASSASSGSIYEQYF	TGTGCCAGCAGCGCCTCTAGCGGGAGTATCTACGAGCAGTACTTC
TRBJ1-6	-	TRBV28	TRBD1	CASARDRGSPLHF	TGTGCCAGCGCGAGGGACAGGGGTTCACCCCTCCACTTT
TRBJ2-2	-	TRBV5-4	-	CASSLRPGQNTGELFF	TGTGCCAGCAGCTTGCGCCCAGGGCAGAACACCGGGGAGCTGTTTTTT
TRBJ2-4	-	TRBV9	-	CASSGDRGNIQYF	TGTGCCAGCAGCGGCGACCGGGGGAACATTCAGTACTTC
TRBJ2-1	once	TRBV7-9	-	CASTLVRSSYNEQFF	TGTGCCAGCACCCTAGTAAGGAGCTCCTACAATGAGCAGTTCTTC
TRBJ1-5	once	TRBV19	-	CASSSSGTALGGNQPQHF	TGTGCCAGTAGTTCGTCGGGAACCGCCCTCGGTGGCAATCAGCCCCAGCATTTT
TRBJ1-5	-	TRBV7-8	-	CASSLARWGRDQPQHF	TGTGCCAGCAGCTTAGCACGTTGGGGGAGGGATCAGCCCCAGCATTTT
TRBJ2-5	-	TRBV30	-	CAWSGTAQETQYF	TGTGCCTGGAGTGGAACAGCTCAAGAGACCCAGTACTTC
TRBJ1-5	-	TRBV15	TRBD1	CATSRDRGVGQPQHF	TGTGCCACCAGCAGGGACAGGGGGGTGGGTCAGCCCCAGCATTTT
TRBJ2-2	-	TRBV28	TRBD1	CASSLSPGGSTGELFF	TGTGCCAGCAGTTTATCGCCAGGGGGATCCACCGGGGAGCTGTTTTTT
TRBJ2-2	-	TRBV6-1	-	CASTQLNTGELFF	TGTGCCAGCACTCAACTGAACACCGGGGAGCTGTTTTTT
TRBJ2-3	-	TRBV19	-	CASSMARGESDTQYF	TGTGCCAGTAGTATGGCTCGGGGAGAGTCAGATACGCAGTATTTT
TRBJ2-7	-	TRBV9	-	CASSVGRGPYEQYF	TGTGCCAGCAGCGTTGGGAGAGGGCCCTACGAGCAGTACTTC
TRBJ1-4	-	TRBV19	-	CASSFGFATNEKLFF	TGTGCCAGTAGTTTCGGGTTTGCAACTAATGAAAAACTGTTTTTT
TRBJ2-7	once	TRBV11-2	-	CASSLDPSTSYEQYF	TGTGCCAGCAGCTTAGACCCGAGTACCTCCTACGAGCAGTACTTC
TRBJ2-7	-	TRBV6-5	TRBD2	CASSYGLAGVYEQYF	TGTGCCAGCAGTTATGGCCTAGCGGGAGTCTACGAGCAGTACTTC
TRBJ1-1	-	TRBV2	TRBD1	CASTRQGTGTEAFF	TGTGCCAGCACCCGACAGGGTACCGGCACTGAAGCTTTCTTT
TRBJ2-7	-	TRBV27	TRBD1	CATKGTGPYEQYF	TGTGCCACCAAAGGGACAGGGCCCTACGAGCAGTACTTC
TRBJ2-1	-	TRBV27	-	CASSLSAGEQFF	TGTGCCAGCAGTTTATCTGCGGGGGAGCAGTTCTTC
TRBJ1-3	-	TRBV9	-	CASSPLSGGTGNTIYF	TGTGCCAGCAGCCCACTCAGTGGGGGCACTGGAAACACCATATATTTT
TRBJ2-5	-	TRBV27	TRBD2	CASSRTSGSQETQYF	TGTGCCAGCAGCCGGACTAGCGGGAGTCAAGAGACCCAGTACTTC
TRBJ1-6	few	TRBV5-1	TRBD1	CASRNQGQGLNSPLHF	TGCGCCAGCAGAAATCAGGGACAGGGACTAAATTCACCCCTCCACTTT
TRBJ2-3	-	TRBV10-3	TRBD2	CATGRGRINTDTQYF	TGTGCCACCGGGCGCGGGAGAATTAACACAGATACGCAGTATTTT
TRBJ1-1	once	TRBV6-6	-	CATTTQISGEAFF	TGTGCCACCACGACACAAATTAGTGGTGAAGCTTTCTTT
TRBJ1-1	-	TRBV20-1	-	CSAPRQTEAFF	TGCAGTGCTCCCCGACAGACGGAGGCTTTCTTT
TRBJ1-4	-	TRBV7-9	-	CASSLDRVEKLFF	TGTGCCAGCAGCTTAGACAGGGTTGAAAAACTGTTTTTT
TRBJ2-3	-	TRBV5-1	TRBD1	CASSPGQDTQYF	TGCGCCAGCAGCCCGGGACAGGATACGCAGTATTTT
TRBJ2-6	-	TRBV6-4	TRBD1	CASSPGGTGASGANVLTF	TGTGCCAGCAGTCCCGGGGGGACAGGGGCTTCCGGGGCCAACGTCCTGACTTTC
TRBJ2-1	-	TRBV2	-	CASSVLVGAGGYNEQFF	TGTGCCAGCAGTGTTTTAGTGGGGGCTGGCGGGTACAATGAGCAGTTCTTC
TRBJ2-3	-	TRBV30	-	CAWSLSASTDTQYF	TGTGCCTGGAGTCTCAGCGCCAGCACAGATACGCAGTATTTT
TRBJ1-1	-	TRBV19	-	CASSILDAGTYRAEAFF	TGTGCCAGTAGTATTTTAGATGCGGGGACCTATAGGGCTGAAGCTTTCTTT
TRBJ2-1	-	TRBV6-5	TRBD2	CAIGLAAQEQFF	TGTGCCATCGGACTAGCGGCCCAAGAGCAGTTCTTC
TRBJ1-6	-	TRBV2	-	CASSALGLPNSPLHF	TGTGCCAGCAGTGCCTTAGGACTGCCAAATTCACCCCTCCACTTT
TRBJ1-1	-	TRBV28	-	CASSFPILGEGTEAFF	TGTGCCAGCAGTTTCCCCATATTAGGGGAGGGCACTGAAGCTTTCTTT
TRBJ2-7	-	TRBV18	TRBD1	CASSSAGQGSYEQYF	TGTGCCAGCTCATCCGCGGGACAGGGGTCCTACGAGCAGTACTTC
TRBJ2-2	-	TRBV7-8	-	CASTRGGVNTGELFF	TGTGCCAGCACCCGGGGCGGGGTGAACACCGGGGAGCTGTTTTTT
TRBJ1-5	-	TRBV7-4	-	CASTREGLSNQPQHF	TGTGCCAGCACCCGGGAGGGACTAAGCAATCAGCCCCAGCATTTT
TRBJ2-1	many	TRBV5-1	TRBD1	CASSPGQGRYGEQFF	TGCGCCAGCAGCCCCGGACAGGGTAGGTACGGTGAGCAGTTCTTC
TRBJ1-1	-	TRBV9	-	CASSATGWGTEAFF	TGTGCCAGCAGCGCGACAGGCTGGGGCACTGAAGCTTTCTTT
TRBJ2-5	-	TRBV7-2	-	CASSLGGSPQETQYF	TGTGCCAGCAGCTTAGGGGGCAGCCCACAAGAGACCCAGTACTTC
TRBJ1-5	-	TRBV6-7	TRBD1	CASSYSKGAAGNQPQHF	TGTGCCAGCAGTTACTCAAAGGGGGCGGCTGGCAATCAGCCCCAGCATTTT
TRBJ2-3	-	TRBV7-2	TRBD2	CASNLAGGDTQYF	TGTGCCAGCAATCTAGCGGGGGGGGATACGCAGTATTTT
TRBJ2-7	-	TRBV10-1	-	CASSESIQGEQYF	TGCGCCAGCAGTGAGTCGATTCAGGGGGAGCAGTACTTC
TRBJ1-3	-	TRBV6-1	-	CASRESISGNTIYF	TGTGCCAGCAGGGAGAGTATCTCTGGAAACACCATATATTTT
TRBJ2-4	-	TRBV30	-	CAWSAPRGSNIQYF	TGTGCCTGGAGTGCCCCTCGGGGATCAAACATTCAGTACTTC
TRBJ1-2	-	TRBV5-1	-	CASSALHDYNGYTF	TGCGCCAGCAGCGCACTCCACGACTATAATGGCTACACCTTC
TRBJ1-1	-	TRBV6-1	TRBD1	CATQTGVVETEAFF	TGTGCCACACAAACAGGGGTTGTCGAGACTGAAGCTTTCTTT
TRBJ2-1	-	TRBV5-1	TRBD2	CASGGTSVYNEQFF	TGCGCCAGCGGTGGGACTAGCGTCTACAATGAGCAGTTCTTC
TRBJ1-2	once	TRBV4-1	-	CASSQDKGGALNYGYTF	TGCGCCAGCAGCCAAGATAAGGGGGGGGCCCTAAACTATGGCTACACCTTC
TRBJ2-7	few	TRBV6-6	TRBD2	CASSYPGTRSAEQYF	TGTGCCAGCAGTTACCCCGGGACTAGAAGCGCCGAGCAGTACTTC